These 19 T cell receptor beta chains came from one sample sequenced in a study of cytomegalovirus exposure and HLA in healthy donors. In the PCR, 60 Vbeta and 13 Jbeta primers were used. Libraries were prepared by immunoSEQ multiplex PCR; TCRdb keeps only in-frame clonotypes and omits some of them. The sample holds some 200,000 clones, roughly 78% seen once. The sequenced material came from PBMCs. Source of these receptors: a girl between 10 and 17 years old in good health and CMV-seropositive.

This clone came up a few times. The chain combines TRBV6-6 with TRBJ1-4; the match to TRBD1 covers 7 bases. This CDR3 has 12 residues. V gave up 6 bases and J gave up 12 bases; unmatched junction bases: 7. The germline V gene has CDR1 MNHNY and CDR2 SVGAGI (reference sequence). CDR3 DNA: TGTGCCAGCAGCGGGGACAGTAAGCAACTGTTTTTT. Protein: CASSGDSKQLFF.

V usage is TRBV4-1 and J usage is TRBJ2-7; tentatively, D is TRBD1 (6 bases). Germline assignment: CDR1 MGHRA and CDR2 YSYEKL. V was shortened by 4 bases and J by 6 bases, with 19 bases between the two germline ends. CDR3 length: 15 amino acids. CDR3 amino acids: CASSPQGTGLSEQYF. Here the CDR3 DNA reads TGCGCCAGCAGCCCCCAGGGGACGGGTCTAAGCGAGCAGTACTTC.

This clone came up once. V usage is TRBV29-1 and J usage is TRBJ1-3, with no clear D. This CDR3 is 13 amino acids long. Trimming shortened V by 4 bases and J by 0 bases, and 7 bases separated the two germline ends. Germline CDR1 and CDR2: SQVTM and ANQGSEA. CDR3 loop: CSVAQDSGNTIYF. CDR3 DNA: TGCAGCGTTGCTCAGGACTCTGGAAACACCATATATTTT.

In DNA, the CDR3 is TGTGCCAGCAGTGAATTCTCAGGGGGTCAATACTATGGCTACACCTTC. It codes for CASSEFSGGQYYGYTF. This chain links TRBV25-1 with TRBJ1-2; 7 bases line up with TRBD1. The trim removed 1 base at V and 3 bases at J, leaving 8 bases unmatched. Germline V gene data show CDR1 as MGHDK and CDR2 as SYGVNS. The CDR3 has 16 amino acids.

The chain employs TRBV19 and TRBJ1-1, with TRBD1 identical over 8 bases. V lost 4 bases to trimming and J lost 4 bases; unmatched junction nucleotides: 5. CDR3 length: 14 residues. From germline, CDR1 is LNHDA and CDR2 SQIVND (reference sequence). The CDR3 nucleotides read TGTGCCAGTAGTAGACAGGGGTTTAGCACTGAAGCTTTCTTT. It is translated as CASSRQGFSTEAFF.

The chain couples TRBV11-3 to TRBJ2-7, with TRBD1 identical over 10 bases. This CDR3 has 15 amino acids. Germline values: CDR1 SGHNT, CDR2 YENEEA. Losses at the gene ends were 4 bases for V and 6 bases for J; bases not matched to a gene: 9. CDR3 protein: CASSYGRQGASEQYF. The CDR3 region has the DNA TGTGCCAGCAGCTACGGCCGACAGGGGGCAAGCGAGCAGTACTTC.

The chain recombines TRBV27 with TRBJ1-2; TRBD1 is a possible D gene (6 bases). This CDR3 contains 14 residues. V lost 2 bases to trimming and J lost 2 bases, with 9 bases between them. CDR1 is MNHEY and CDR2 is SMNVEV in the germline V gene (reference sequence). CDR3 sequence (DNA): TGTGCCAGCAGTTTAACAGGGAAAAACTATGGCTACACCTTC. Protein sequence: CASSLTGKNYGYTF.

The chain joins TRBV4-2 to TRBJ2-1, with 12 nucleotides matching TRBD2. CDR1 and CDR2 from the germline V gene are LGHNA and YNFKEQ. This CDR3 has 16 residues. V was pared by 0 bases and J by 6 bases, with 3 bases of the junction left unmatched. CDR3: CASSQEGLAGFNEQFF. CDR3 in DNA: TGTGCCAGCAGCCAAGAGGGACTAGCGGGTTTCAATGAGCAGTTCTTC.

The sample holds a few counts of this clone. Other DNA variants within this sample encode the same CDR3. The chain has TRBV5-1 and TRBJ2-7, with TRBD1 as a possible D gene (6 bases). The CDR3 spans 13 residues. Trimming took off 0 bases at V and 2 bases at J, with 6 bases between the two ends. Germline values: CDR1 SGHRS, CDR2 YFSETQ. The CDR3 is CASSLGGPYEQYF. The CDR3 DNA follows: TGCGCCAGCAGCTTGGGGGGGCCCTACGAGCAGTACTTC.

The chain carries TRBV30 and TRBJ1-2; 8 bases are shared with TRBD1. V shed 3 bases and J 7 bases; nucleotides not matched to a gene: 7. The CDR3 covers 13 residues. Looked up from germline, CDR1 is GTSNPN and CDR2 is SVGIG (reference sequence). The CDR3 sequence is CAWRTQGAGGYTF. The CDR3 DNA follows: TGTGCCTGGAGGACGCAGGGGGCGGGTGGCTACACCTTC.

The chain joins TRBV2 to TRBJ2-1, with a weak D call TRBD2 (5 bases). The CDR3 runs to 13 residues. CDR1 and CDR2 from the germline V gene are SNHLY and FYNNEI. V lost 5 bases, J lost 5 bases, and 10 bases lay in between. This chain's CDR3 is CASSQRSHNEQFF. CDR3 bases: TGTGCCAGCAGTCAGCGGAGCCACAATGAGCAGTTCTTC.

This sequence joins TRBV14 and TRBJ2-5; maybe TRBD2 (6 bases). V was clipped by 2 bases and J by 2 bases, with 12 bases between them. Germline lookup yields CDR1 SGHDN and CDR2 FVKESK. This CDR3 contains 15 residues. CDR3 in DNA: TGTGCCAGCAGCCAAACCACCGGAGGGCAAGAGACCCAGTACTTC. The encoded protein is CASSQTTGGQETQYF.

The CDR3 DNA is TGCAGCGTTAGACAGGGGACGGGTGAAGCTTTCTTT. It translates to CSVRQGTGEAFF. This chain links TRBV29-1 with TRBJ1-1; TRBD1 aligns across 8 bases. The CDR3 runs to 12 residues. Unmatched junction bases numbered 6, after V lost 5 bases and J lost 7 bases. Germline assignment: CDR1 SQVTM and CDR2 ANQGSEA.

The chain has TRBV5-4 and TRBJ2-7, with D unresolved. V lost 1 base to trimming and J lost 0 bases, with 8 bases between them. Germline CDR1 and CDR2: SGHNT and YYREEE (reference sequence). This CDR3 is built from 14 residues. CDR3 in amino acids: CASSLQDPSYEQYF. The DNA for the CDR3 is TGTGCCAGCAGCTTGCAGGATCCCTCCTACGAGCAGTACTTC.

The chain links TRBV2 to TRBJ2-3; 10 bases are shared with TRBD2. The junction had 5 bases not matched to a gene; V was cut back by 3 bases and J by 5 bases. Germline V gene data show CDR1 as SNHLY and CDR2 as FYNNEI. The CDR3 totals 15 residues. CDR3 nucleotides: TGTGCCAGCAGTGATTCCAGCGGGGGGGAAGATACGCAGTATTTT. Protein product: CASSDSSGGEDTQYF.

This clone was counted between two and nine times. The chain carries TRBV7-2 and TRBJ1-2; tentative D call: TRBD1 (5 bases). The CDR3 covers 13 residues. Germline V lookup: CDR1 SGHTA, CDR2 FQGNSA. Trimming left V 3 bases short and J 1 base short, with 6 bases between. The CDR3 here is CASSFDSNYGYTF. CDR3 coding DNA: TGTGCCAGCAGCTTCGACAGTAACTATGGCTACACCTTC.

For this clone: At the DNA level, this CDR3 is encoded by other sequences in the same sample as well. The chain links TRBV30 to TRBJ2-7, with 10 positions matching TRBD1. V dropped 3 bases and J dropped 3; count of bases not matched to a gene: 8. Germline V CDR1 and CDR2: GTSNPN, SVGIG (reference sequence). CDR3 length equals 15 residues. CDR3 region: CAWRGQGNEGYEQYF. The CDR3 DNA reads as TGTGCCTGGAGGGGACAGGGGAACGAAGGCTACGAGCAGTACTTC.

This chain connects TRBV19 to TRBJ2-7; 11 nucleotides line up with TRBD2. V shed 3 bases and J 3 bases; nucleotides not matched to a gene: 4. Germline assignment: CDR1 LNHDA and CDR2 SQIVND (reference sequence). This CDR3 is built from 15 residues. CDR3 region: CASSMATSGGYEQYF. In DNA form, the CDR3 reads TGTGCCAGTAGTATGGCTACTAGCGGGGGCTACGAGCAGTACTTC.

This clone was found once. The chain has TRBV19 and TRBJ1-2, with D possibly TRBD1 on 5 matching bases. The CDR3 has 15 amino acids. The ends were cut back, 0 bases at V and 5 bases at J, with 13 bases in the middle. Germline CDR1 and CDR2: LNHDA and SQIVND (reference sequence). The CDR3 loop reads CASSIDPDRGYGYTF. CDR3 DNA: TGTGCCAGTAGTATAGATCCCGATCGGGGGTATGGCTACACCTTC.